Shown below are 6 T cell receptor beta chains from a single sample sequenced in a study of vaccination effects on CD4 cells after COVID-19. The data were produced by immunoSEQ multiplex PCR, yet TCRdb's version contains in-frame clones alone and is incomplete. This table holds under 60,000 clones, around 67% found once. The authors isolated CD4+ T cells after around nine days of culture. Their specific antigens are unknown. The sequences come from CD4+ T cells from PBMCs cultured without peptide, collected before COVID-19 vaccination. All receptors derive from a human donor who received a COVID-19 vaccine.

The rearrangement links TRBV12-3 or TRBV12-4 to TRBJ1-5; D is uncertain. This CDR3 is built from 12 residues. Trimming took 4 bases from V and 7 from J, leaving 8 bases between them. CDR3 bases: TGTGCCAGCAGTTGGCAGCGCCAGCCCCAGCATTTT. It yields the protein CASSWQRQPQHF.

The V and J genes are TRBV11-2 and TRBJ2-3; 11 bases are a match to TRBD2. CDR1 and CDR2 (germline): SGHAT, FQNNGV. CDR3 length: 18 residues. Losses at the gene ends were 0 bases for V and 1 base for J; bases not matched to a gene: 6. The CDR3: CASSLDTSGSVGTDTQYF. The CDR3 nucleotides are TGTGCCAGCAGCTTAGATACTAGCGGGAGCGTCGGCACAGATACGCAGTATTTT.

The rearrangement joins TRBV6-2 or TRBV6-3 to TRBJ1-6; 7 bases are shared with TRBD1. There are 15 residues in the CDR3. Germline CDR1 and CDR2: MNHEY and SVGEGT. The V segment lost 1 base and the J segment 6 bases; nucleotides outside the gene matches: 3. In DNA form, the CDR3 reads TGTGCCAGCAGTTACTTGGGACAGACTAATTCACCCCTCCACTTT. It is translated as CASSYLGQTNSPLHF.

The rearrangement links TRBV7-2 to TRBJ1-3, with D unresolved. V was pared by 5 bases and J by 3 bases, with 14 bases between. In germline, CDR1 is SGHTA, CDR2 FQGNSA. The CDR3 is 15 amino acids. The CDR3 spells CASSPRAGNGNTIYF. The CDR3 nucleotides are TGTGCCAGCAGCCCTCGAGCGGGCAATGGAAACACCATATATTTT.

The rearrangement uses TRBV6-4 and TRBJ2-3; D is uncertain. V lost 8 bases and J 0 bases, leaving 12 bases between the germline ends. The CDR3 totals 14 residues. Germline assignment: CDR1 MRHNA and CDR2 SNTAGT. The CDR3 reads CASSLQGSTDTQYF. DNA for the CDR3: TGTGCCAGCTCCCTTCAAGGTAGCACAGATACGCAGTATTTT.

The V call is TRBV27, the J call TRBJ2-2, with TRBD1 identical over 9 bases. Trimming cost V 5 bases and J 3 bases; bases outside gene matches: 7. The CDR3 contains 16 residues. Germline-derived CDR1 and CDR2 are MNHEY and SMNVEV (reference sequence). The CDR3 region is CASSSRGQGHTGELFF. For the CDR3, the DNA is TGTGCCAGCAGTAGTCGGGGACAGGGACACACCGGGGAGCTGTTTTTT.